This TCR beta chain was identified during a study of blood T cell repertoires in COVID-19. Turning to the study itself: Donors in the United States, Italy and Spain gave samples during acute or convalescent COVID-19. PBMCs, B-cell-depleted T cells, or T cells were the source of the cDNA or gDNA that made up the material.

With V trimmed by 4 bases and J by 6 bases, 10 bases remained unmatched. The length of the CDR3 is 16 residues. From germline, CDR1 is SGHRS and CDR2 YFSETQ. Data came from immunoSEQ multiplex PCR; TCRdb stores just in-frame clones and leaves some out. The sample lists fewer than 250,000 clones, less than 90% occurring once. Sequencing was done on a sample of peripheral blood. The TCR comes from a woman aged 80 or over with COVID-19, enrolled during active disease. V and J are TRBV5-1 and TRBJ2-2; 9 bases map to TRBD1. The CDR3 nucleotides read TGCGCCAGCAGCCCGTGGGGACAGGGAATTTCCGGGGAGCTGTTTTTT. Its protein product is CASSPWGQGISGELFF.